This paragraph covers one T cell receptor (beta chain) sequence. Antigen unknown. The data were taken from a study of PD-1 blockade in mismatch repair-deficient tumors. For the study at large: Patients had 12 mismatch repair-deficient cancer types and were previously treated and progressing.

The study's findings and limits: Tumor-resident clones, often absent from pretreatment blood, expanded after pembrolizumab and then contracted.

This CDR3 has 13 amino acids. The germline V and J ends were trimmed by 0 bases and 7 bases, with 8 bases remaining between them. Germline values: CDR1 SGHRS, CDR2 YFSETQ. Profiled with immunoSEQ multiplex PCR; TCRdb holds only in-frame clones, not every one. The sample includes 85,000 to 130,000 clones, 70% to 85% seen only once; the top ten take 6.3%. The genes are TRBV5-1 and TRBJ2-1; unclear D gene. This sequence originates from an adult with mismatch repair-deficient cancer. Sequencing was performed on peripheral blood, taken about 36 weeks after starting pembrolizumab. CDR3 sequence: CASSLGTSNEQFF. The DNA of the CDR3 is TGCGCCAGCAGCTTGGGAACTTCGAATGAGCAGTTCTTC.